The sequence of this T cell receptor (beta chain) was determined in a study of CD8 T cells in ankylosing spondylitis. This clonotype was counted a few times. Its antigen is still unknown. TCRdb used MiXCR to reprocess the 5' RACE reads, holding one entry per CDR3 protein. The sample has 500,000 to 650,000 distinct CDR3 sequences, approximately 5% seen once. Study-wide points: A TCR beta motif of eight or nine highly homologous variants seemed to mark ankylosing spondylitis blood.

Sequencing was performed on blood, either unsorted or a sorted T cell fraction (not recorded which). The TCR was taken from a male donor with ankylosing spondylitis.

CDR3 residues: CAMNRDRGSPLHF. The DNA of the CDR3 is TGTGCCATGAATCGGGACAGAGGCTCACCCCTCCACTTT. The chain recombines TRBV10-3 with TRBJ1-6; TRBD1 aligns across 7 bases. Germline CDR1 ENHRY, CDR2 SYGVKD. Trimming at V came to 9 bases and at J to 10 bases, leaving 9 bases not matched to a gene. There are 13 residues in the CDR3.